This TCR beta chain was obtained from a study of OX40 agonist ivuxolimab in advanced cancers. The ends were cut back, 7 bases at V and 6 bases at J, with 23 bases in the middle. CDR3 length equals 15 residues. Germline V gives CDR1 SGHNT, CDR2 YYREEE (reference sequence). Blood was sampled at baseline, cycle 4 day 1, and cycle 7 day 1. Clones were read by immunoSEQ multiplex PCR, and TCRdb kept only the in-frame ones, dropping some. In the table there are 17,000 or so clones, roughly 87% of which are singletons. The clonotype comes from an adult with an advanced solid tumor such as melanoma, head and neck, liver or kidney cancer. This chain connects TRBV5-4 to TRBJ2-7; tentative D call: TRBD2 (7 bases). The sample in question was CD4+ or CD8+ T cells sorted from blood, obtained in a trial of the OX40 agonist ivuxolimab. CDR3 nucleotides: TGTGCCAGCGCCCAGGAAGGGGGGGTCGCAGGCGAGCAGTACTTC. Encoded protein: CASAQEGGVAGEQYF.